These T cell receptor beta chains were read from a single sample in a study of cytomegalovirus exposure and HLA in healthy donors. Data came from immunoSEQ multiplex PCR; TCRdb stores just in-frame clones and leaves some out. This table holds more than 95,000 clones, 65% to 80% found once. Sequenced material: PBMCs. The receptors originated from a man aged 25-40 years in good health and CMV-seronegative. The conserved cysteine and the conserved F or W are not part of the CDR3 here.

TRBV7-9 | ASSLVYEQY
TRBV7-6 | ASSSRDRGTDTQY
TRBV9 | ASSVEANTEAF
TRBV28 | ASSPGTGEIYEQY
TRBV21-1 | AIAPGVGETQY
TRBV5-1 | ASSRGQPYEQY
TRBV7-9 | ASSRTVEEQY
TRBV6-1 | ASSDGSGSINEQF
TRBV9 | ASSVELRSEKLF
TRBV4-1 | ASSSGTGREKLF
TRBV27 | ASSGLAGGMF
TRBV28 | ASIPSGTTYEQY
TRBV27 | ASSTRQGSSNQPQH
TRBV21-1 | ASSGWEILSGNTIY
TRBV5-6 | ASSLRQGAKNEQY
TRBV25-1 | ASSRDWGSYEQY
TRBV6-6 | ASSWAGEGYT
TRBV5-8 | ASSLRVAVAGKLF
TRBV5-6 | ASSLGDRGNTEAF
TRBV25-1 | ASSQQRTAPNGYT
TRBV13 | ASGIRDSGNTIY
TRBV4-3 | ASSPGGVNTDTQY
TRBV6-1 | ASSPGSPYGYT
TRBV27 | ASSLIGTGGATEAF
TRBV5-1 | ASSLAGREQY
TRBV5-1 | ASSFPGVSEQY
TRBV6-5 | ASSYSGLLGGNEQF
TRBV2 | ASSSGQGYNYGYT
TRBV19 | ASSMWTTAYEQY